This T cell receptor beta chain came from a study of identical twins. From the 5' RACE reads, TCRdb called clonotypes with MiXCR, one entry per CDR3 protein. The profile shows approximately 600,000 distinct CDR3 sequences, about 7.1% of them singletons. This CDR3 contains 12 residues. The ends were cut back, 0 bases at V and 7 bases at J, with 4 bases in the middle. Germline CDR1 and CDR2: LNHNV and YYDKDF (reference sequence). The same sample was also studied in work on yellow fever vaccine responses in identical twins. From that study: It has been reported that, in twins, the vaccine T cell response seemed partly convergent and partly personalized.

This sequence was found in a woman between 18 and 29 years old in good health. V gene TRBV15 combines with J gene TRBJ1-5; D not resolved. What was sequenced was PBMCs. In DNA form, the CDR3 reads TGTGCCACCAGCAGAGATTGGCAGCCCCAGCATTTT. Its protein is CATSRDWQPQHF.